Below are 2 T cell receptor beta chains sequenced from a single sample in a study of blood T cells in healthy people across ages. For the second PCR, which ran for roughly 6 to 11 cycles, a sample-barcoded 5' primer and a J-beta primer mix were used. MiXCR was run by TCRdb on the 5' RACE reads, yielding one entry per CDR3 protein. The sample contains fewer than 2,000,000 distinct CDR3 sequences, 30% to 40% of which appear only once. The material sequenced was blood. These TCRs come from a woman in her thirties in good health.

The V gene is TRBV11-2, the J gene TRBJ2-7; TRBD2 might be the D (6 bases). The CDR3 spans 14 residues. Trimming cost V 1 base and J 12 bases, with 19 bases left between them. CDR1 and CDR2 (germline): SGHAT, FQNNGV. DNA of the CDR3: TGTGCCAGCAGCTTAGTTTTGGAGGCGGGGAGTATGTACTTC. Protein product: CASSLVLEAGSMYF.

Many counts were recorded for this clonotype. The V and J genes are TRBV6-6 and TRBJ2-5; D uncertain. Germline V gives CDR1 MNHNY, CDR2 SVGAGI (reference sequence). Between the trimmed V and J ends, which lost 2 bases and 3 bases, there was a span of 4 bases. The CDR3 covers 12 residues. Here the CDR3 DNA reads TGTGCCAGCAGTTACCCAAAAGAGACCCAGTACTTC. It is translated as CASSYPKETQYF.